This TCR beta chain was sequenced for a study of CD4 T cells in relation to SARS-CoV-2 and coronaviruses. Findings and limits, study-wide: Monoreactive clones expanded significantly more to SARS-CoV-2 than crossreactive clones did. Memory recall responses, not primary responses primed in culture, are what the assay detects.

CD4+ T cells from unexposed donors were obtained before the COVID-19 pandemic (2011-2018). V dropped 4 bases and J dropped 7 bases, with 14 bases sitting between them. This CDR3 contains 13 residues. Germline lookup yields CDR1 KGHSH and CDR2 LQKENI. The count of this clone is one. Antigen specificity is unknown. Sequencing was performed with immunoSEQ multiplex PCR; in TCRdb, only in-frame clones are kept and a portion is missing. This table has 55,000 to 70,000 clones, approximately 95% appearing once. This sequence originates from a human donor in good health. V usage is TRBV18 and J usage is TRBJ2-7; D possibly matches TRBD1 or TRBD2 (5 bases each). The sample consisted of naive CD4+ T cells from PBMCs. Indicated subset: naive CD4+ T cells isolated by negative enrichment. The CDR3 loop reads CASSQGPRREQYF. The CDR3 DNA sequence: TGTGCCAGCTCACAGGGACCCCGGCGGGAGCAGTACTTC. Full variable domain (remainder filled in from reference TRBV18 and TRBJ2-7): NAGVMQNPRHLVRRRGQEARLRCSPMKGHSHVYWYRQLPEEGLKFMVYLQKENIIDESGMPKERFSAEFPKEGPSILRIQQVVRGDSAAYFCASSQGPRREQYFGPGTRLTVT.